This T cell receptor beta chain was captured in a study of persistence of HIV-infected CD4 T cells. This CDR3 has 14 residues. Trimming took off 4 bases at V and 0 bases at J, with 8 bases between the two ends. CDR1 and CDR2 (germline): SGHNT, YYREEE (reference sequence). Worth noting for this clone: The antigen is not known.

The stimulus was an HIV-1 Gag 15-mer peptide pool, 0.8 to 1 ug/peptide/mL. CD40L-negative CD69-negative CD45RO-high memory CD4+ T cells were sorted as populations depleted of antigen-responding cells. Sequencing used immunoSEQ version 4 in survey mode. TCRdb's copy holds only in-frame clones and misses some; the assay was immunoSEQ multiplex PCR. The sample has about 64,000 clones, just under 75% seen once. This specimen was CD4+ T cells sorted from PBMCs after roughly 17-hour stimulation, taken from a patient who received antiretroviral therapy. This sequence originates from an adult man with HIV who was CMV-seropositive. This chain connects TRBV5-4 to TRBJ1-3; the D gene is possibly TRBD1 (6 bases). DNA for the CDR3: TGTGCCAGCAGCCGGGACAACTCTGGAAACACCATATATTTT. Translating gives CASSRDNSGNTIYF.